This section outlines one T cell receptor (beta chain) sequence together with its context. The data originate from a study of T cell changes during pregnancy in multiple sclerosis. Profiling relied on immunoSEQ multiplex PCR, and the TCRdb table lists in-frame clones only, not all of them. The sample records around 50,000 clones, about 92% being singletons. Sequencing was performed on CD4+ T cells from peripheral blood mononuclear cells, taken in the second trimester of pregnancy. The sequence was collected from a female donor with multiple sclerosis, enrolled in a pregnancy study.

The chain's CDR3 is CASSLQGGSNQPQHF. CDR3 coding DNA: TGTGCCAGCAGCTTACAGGGGGGGAGCAATCAGCCCCAGCATTTT. The chain has TRBV5-6 and TRBJ1-5, with 8 bases identical to TRBD1. CDR3 size: 15 residues. Germline V lookup: CDR1 SGHDT, CDR2 YYEEEE. V shed 2 bases, J shed 1 base, and the junction held 2 bases outside the gene matches.